Shown below are 9 T cell receptor beta chains from a single sample sequenced in a study of T cell responses to AZD1222 COVID-19 vaccine. The table came from immunoSEQ multiplex PCR; TCRdb's copy has only in-frame clones and leaves some out. The sample lists 25,000 to 30,000 clones, 78% seen once, with approximately 5% in the top ten. Source: peripheral blood, taken on day 0 of AZD1222 vaccination. These receptors all come from an adult in good health.

The chain has TRBV5-5 and TRBJ1-2; no clear D. Germline CDR1 is SGHKS and CDR2 is YYEKEE (reference sequence). CDR3 length: 14 residues. V gave up 0 bases and J gave up 4 bases, with 10 bases separating them. The CDR3 reads CASSLVVRSYGYTF. The DNA for the CDR3 is TGTGCCAGCAGCTTGGTGGTACGGAGCTATGGCTACACCTTC. The full variable domain, in which reference TRBV5-5 and TRBJ1-2 provide the parts outside the CDR3, is DAGVTQSPTHLIKTRGQQVTLRCSPISGHKSVSWYQQVLGQGPQFIFQYYEKEERGRGNFPDRFSARQFPNYSSELNVNALLLGDSALYLCASSLVVRSYGYTFGSGTRLTVV.

The chain couples TRBV6-5 to TRBJ1-4; D is unclear. The germline gives CDR1 MNHEY, CDR2 SVGAGI. V lost 0 bases, J lost 6 bases, and 11 bases lay in between. This CDR3 comprises 15 residues. This CDR3 is CASSYSFRVDEKLFF. The CDR3 bases are TGTGCCAGCAGTTACTCATTCCGGGTGGATGAAAAACTGTTTTTT.

This chain links TRBV6-5 with TRBJ1-6, with D uncertain. V lost 11 bases to trimming and J lost 3 bases, with 17 bases between them. This CDR3 region has 15 residues. The germline V gene has CDR1 MNHEY and CDR2 SVGAGI. CDR3 nucleotide sequence: TGTGCCTCCTTTGAGGGATTAGGCTATAATTCACCCCTCCACTTT. Protein product: CASFEGLGYNSPLHF.

The V gene is TRBV29-1, the J gene TRBJ2-2, with TRBD1 identical over 7 bases. Germline-derived CDR1 and CDR2 are SQVTM and ANQGSEA. The CDR3 extends over 14 amino acids. V lost 5 bases to trimming and J lost 5 bases; unmatched junction nucleotides: 8. CDR3 bases: TGCAGCGTTAAAAACAGGGGTGGTACCGGGGAGCTGTTTTTT. This codes for CSVKNRGGTGELFF.

The CDR3 is CASSFPSGQETQYF. Written as DNA, the CDR3 is TGTGCCAGCAGCTTTCCAAGCGGGCAAGAGACCCAGTACTTC. This chain connects TRBV5-4 to TRBJ2-5; weak D call: TRBD2 (6 bases). The CDR3 runs to 14 residues. Germline V gene lookup returns CDR1 SGHNT and CDR2 YYREEE (reference sequence). V was pared by 2 bases and J by 2 bases, with 10 bases between.

The genes are TRBV2 and TRBJ1-4; 7 bases map to TRBD1. Germline V lookup: CDR1 SNHLY, CDR2 FYNNEI. The CDR3 is 13 residues long. V lost 7 bases and J lost 6; bases outside the gene matches: 5. The CDR3 bases are TGTGCCAGCAAAACAGGGGAATATGAAAAACTGTTTTTT. It codes for CASKTGEYEKLFF.

The genes are TRBV13 and TRBJ2-1; D is uncertain. The V and J ends lost 5 bases and 9 bases respectively, with 11 bases between them. Germline V lookup: CDR1 PRHDT, CDR2 FYEKMQ (reference sequence). The CDR3 loop spans 12 amino acids. CDR3 sequence (DNA): TGTGCCAGCAGCACCGGTCTGACTGAGCAGTTCTTC. As protein: CASSTGLTEQFF.

CDR3: CASSFGQTNQPQHF. In nucleotides, the CDR3 is TGTGCCAGCAGCTTCGGACAGACTAATCAGCCCCAGCATTTT. The V call is TRBV5-6, the J call TRBJ1-5, with D perhaps matching TRBD1 (6 bases). From germline, CDR1 is SGHDT and CDR2 YYEEEE. CDR3 length: 14 amino acids. With 2 bases removed from V and 4 bases from J, the gap between germline ends came to 10 bases.

V gene TRBV7-5 combines with J gene TRBJ2-5; no check of the table's D call, TRBD2, against the DNA was made. TRBV7-5 is noted as a pseudogene. The CDR3 has 17 amino acids. The CDR3 is CARSPRTSGRVLQTQYF. In nucleotides, the CDR3 is TGTGCCAGAAGCCCTAGGACTAGCGGGAGGGTTCTGCAGACCCAGTACTTC.